This entry describes one T cell receptor (beta chain). Patients in Seattle were enrolled during active infection, then followed longitudinally. The sample originates from a study of blood T cell repertoires in COVID-19. The overall study: Specimens from acute and convalescent COVID-19 originated in the United States, Italy and Spain. PBMCs, B-cell-depleted T cells, or T cells provided the cDNA or gDNA that made up the material.

Libraries were prepared by immunoSEQ multiplex PCR; TCRdb keeps only in-frame clonotypes and omits some of them. The sample has roughly 100,000 clones, around 81% seen once. This CDR3 comprises 15 residues. The J segment lost 0 bases and the V segment lost 3 bases, leaving 4 bases of the junction unmatched. The germline V gene encodes CDR1 SGHTA and CDR2 FQGNSA. Sequencing input: peripheral blood. The chain employs TRBV7-2 and TRBJ2-5; 7 bases line up with TRBD1. The clonotype comes from a man aged 80 or over with COVID-19, enrolled during active disease. CDR3 bases: TGTGCCAGCAGCTTTGACAGGGCCTACCAAGAGACCCAGTACTTC. Its protein product is CASSFDRAYQETQYF.